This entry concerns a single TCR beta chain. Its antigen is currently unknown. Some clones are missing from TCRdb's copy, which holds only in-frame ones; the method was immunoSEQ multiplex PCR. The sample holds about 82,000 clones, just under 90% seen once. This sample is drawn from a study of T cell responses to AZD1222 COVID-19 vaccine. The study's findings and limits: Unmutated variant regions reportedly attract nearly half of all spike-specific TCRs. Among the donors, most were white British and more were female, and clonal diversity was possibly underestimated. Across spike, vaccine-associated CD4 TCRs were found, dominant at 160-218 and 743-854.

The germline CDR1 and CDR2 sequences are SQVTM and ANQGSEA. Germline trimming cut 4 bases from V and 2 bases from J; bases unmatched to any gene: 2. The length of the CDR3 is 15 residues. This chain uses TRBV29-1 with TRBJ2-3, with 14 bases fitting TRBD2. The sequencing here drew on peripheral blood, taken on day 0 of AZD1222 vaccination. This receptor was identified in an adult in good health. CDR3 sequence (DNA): TGCAGCGTTGGACTAGCGGGGGGGGTCACAGATACGCAGTATTTT. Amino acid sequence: CSVGLAGGVTDTQYF.